The clone carrying this TCR beta chain was seen just once. Repertoires were generated with immunoSEQ multiplex PCR, while TCRdb's copy carries only in-frame clones and drops some. Of roughly 60,000 clones detected, about 85% appear once; the ten largest clones hold roughly 8.5%. Time point given: after dendritic cell vaccination, including at tumor progression/relapse. CDR1 LNHDA and CDR2 SQIVND come from the germline V gene (reference sequence). V was clipped by 5 bases and J by 2 bases, with 19 bases between them. The CDR3 covers 17 residues. The data stem from a study of glioma-infiltrating T cells after dendritic cell vaccination.

The clonotype originates from a human donor with glioblastoma. Sample: blood, taken after dendritic cell vaccination. The chain joins TRBV19 to TRBJ1-5; D gene unclear. CDR3 sequence: CASSQPLRASGNQPQHF. CDR3 nucleotide sequence: TGTGCCAGTAGTCAACCCCTGAGGGCGTCGGGCAATCAGCCCCAGCATTTT.